This T cell receptor (beta chain) was retrieved from a study of T cells after yellow fever vaccination (dated 2019 in TCRdb). Looking at the study overall: The SMART-Seq v4 Ultra Low Input RNA kit was used to prepare libraries from fractions with low cell numbers. Bulk TCR alpha and beta repertoires were sequenced longitudinally to track T-cell clones before and after primary and booster YFV17D yellow fever vaccination. Two healthy male donors, one aged 18 to 29 and one aged 30 to 40 years, made up the cohort. Bulk PBMC replicates and cell subsets were isolated from blood drawn at multiple timepoints before and after both primary and secondary immunization.

CDR1 and CDR2 (LGHNA, YSLEER) derive from the germline V gene. The CDR3 runs 17 amino acids, cysteine and phenylalanine included. Only the CDR3 part of the read is kept: 51 bases, read in frame from the first base. The V end loses 0 bases and the J end loses 6 bases, and a stretch of 17 bases separates them. The treatment or condition label for this specimen denotes: live attenuated yellow fever vaccine strain. At every blood-draw timepoint, two biological replicates of bulk PBMCs were collected. PBMCs were isolated from peripheral blood using a standard Ficoll-Paque protocol. RNA was extracted with TriZol from bulk PBMCs, CD4 and CD8 fractions, and dextramer-positive and dextramer-negative fractions. This clonotype has at least ten counts. It lacks a known antigen. Qualities for individual bases were not recorded, and no much larger clone is one base off. TCRdb records Illumina NovaSeq 6000 as the sequencer. Synthesis of TCR cDNA relied on 5'RACE template switching, a step that introduced a universal primer site along with unique molecular identifiers. Priming for cDNA synthesis came from both the TCR alpha and TCR beta constant segments. Libraries were amplified in two PCR steps, with sample barcodes and sequencing adapters added in the second step. Sequencing of libraries was done on Illumina HiSeq 2500 (2x100 bp) or NovaSeq (2x150 bp). The study's own analysis went as follows. Demultiplexing of reads and collapsing into UMI consensus sequences were performed with MIGEC, and V(D)J alignment was carried out with MiXCR. Clonotypes responding to the vaccine were identified with edgeR on replicate PBMC samples, with the criteria of FDR below 0.01 and a log2 fold change above 5 up to day 15. Each bulk clonotype received a CD4 or CD8 identity based on whether the sequenced CD4 or CD8 repertoire contained that clonotype at higher abundance. TCRdb handled the public reads itself, with Q25 trimming in fastp and clone calling in MiXCR, and kept productive beta chains. All rows with the same CDR3 protein become a single entry with the most common DNA and genes. These V and J calls are TCRdb output, not the study's own analysis. The sample has 250,000 or so distinct CDR3 sequences on record, roughly 3.5% of them singletons. Under 20% of the sample is taken by the ten largest.

General findings and caveats noted by the study authors: A small share of clonotypes occurred in both CD4 and CD8 compartments, likely arising from convergent recombination. After the booster, most clones that had expanded after primary vaccination were detected again (roughly 96% of CD4 and around nine tenths of CD8), suggesting broad maintenance of memory. Computational filtering was needed because FACS-sorted repertoires could contain abundant contaminating clonotypes from the bulk population. The secondary T-cell response was weaker than the primary response but faster, peaking on day 5 instead of day 15. Because the study included only two donors, the extent to which the findings can be generalized is limited.

This sequence uses TRBV4-3 and TRBJ1-4; 5 matching bases give a weak D call of TRBD1. This specimen consisted of PBMCs, obtained 15 days after the yellow fever booster vaccination. The clonotype was recovered from a man aged 18 to 35 who received the YFV17D yellow fever vaccine. The CDR3 reads CASSQDVPGTRDEKLFF. The sequence in DNA is TGCGCCAGCAGCCAAGATGTGCCAGGTACCAGGGATGAAAAACTGTTTTTT.